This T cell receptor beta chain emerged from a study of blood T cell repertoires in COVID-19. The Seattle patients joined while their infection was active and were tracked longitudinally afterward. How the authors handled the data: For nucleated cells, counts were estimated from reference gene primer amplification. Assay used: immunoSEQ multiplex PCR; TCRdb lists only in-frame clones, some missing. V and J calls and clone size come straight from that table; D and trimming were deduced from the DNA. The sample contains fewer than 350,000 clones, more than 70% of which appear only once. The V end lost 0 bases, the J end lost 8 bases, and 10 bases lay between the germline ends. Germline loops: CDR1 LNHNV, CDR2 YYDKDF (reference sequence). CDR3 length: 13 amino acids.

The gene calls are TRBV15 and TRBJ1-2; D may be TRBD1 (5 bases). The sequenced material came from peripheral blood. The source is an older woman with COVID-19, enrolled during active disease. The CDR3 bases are TGTGCCACCAGCAGAGATAAGGGGCACGGCTACACCTTC. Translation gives CATSRDKGHGYTF.